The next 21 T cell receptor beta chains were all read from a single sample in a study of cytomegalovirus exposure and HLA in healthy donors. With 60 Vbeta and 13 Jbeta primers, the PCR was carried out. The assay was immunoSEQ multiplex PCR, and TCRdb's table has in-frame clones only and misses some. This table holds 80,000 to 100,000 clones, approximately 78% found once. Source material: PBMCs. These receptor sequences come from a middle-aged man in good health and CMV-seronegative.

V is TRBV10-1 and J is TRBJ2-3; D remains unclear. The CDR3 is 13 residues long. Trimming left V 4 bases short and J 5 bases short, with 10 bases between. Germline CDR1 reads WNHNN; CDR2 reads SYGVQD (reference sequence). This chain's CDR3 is CASSGATRDTQYF. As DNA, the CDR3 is TGCGCCAGCAGTGGGGCTACAAGAGATACGCAGTATTTT.

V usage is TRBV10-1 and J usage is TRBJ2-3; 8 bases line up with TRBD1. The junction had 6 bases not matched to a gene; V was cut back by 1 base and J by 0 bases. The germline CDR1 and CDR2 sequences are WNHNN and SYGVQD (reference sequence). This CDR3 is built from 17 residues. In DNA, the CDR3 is TGCGCCAGCAGTGAGTTTCCGACAGGGGCGAGCACAGATACGCAGTATTTT. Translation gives CASSEFPTGASTDTQYF.

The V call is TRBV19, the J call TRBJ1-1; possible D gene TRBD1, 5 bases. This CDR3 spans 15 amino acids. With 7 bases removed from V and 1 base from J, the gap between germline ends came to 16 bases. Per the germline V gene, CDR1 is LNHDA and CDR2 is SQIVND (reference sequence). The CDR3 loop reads CASNTGLVANTEAFF. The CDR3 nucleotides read TGTGCCAGTAACACAGGCTTAGTTGCGAACACTGAAGCTTTCTTT. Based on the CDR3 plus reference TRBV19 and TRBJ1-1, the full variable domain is DGGITQSPKYLFRKEGQNVTLSCEQNLNHDAMYWYRQDPGQGLRLIYYSQIVNDFQKGDIAEGYSVSREKKESFPLTVTSAQKNPTAFYLCASNTGLVANTEAFFGQGTRLTVV.

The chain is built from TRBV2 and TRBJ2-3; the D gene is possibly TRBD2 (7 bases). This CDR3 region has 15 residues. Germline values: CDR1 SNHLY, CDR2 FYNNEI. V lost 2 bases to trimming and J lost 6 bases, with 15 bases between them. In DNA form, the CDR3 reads TGTGCCAGCAGTGAATGGGCCGGGGGGCTGGATACGCAGTATTTT. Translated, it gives CASSEWAGGLDTQYF.

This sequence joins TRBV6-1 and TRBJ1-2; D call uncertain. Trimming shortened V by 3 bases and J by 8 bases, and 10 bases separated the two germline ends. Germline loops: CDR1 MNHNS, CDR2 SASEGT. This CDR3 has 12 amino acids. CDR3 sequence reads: CASSDPARGYTF. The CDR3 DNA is TGTGCCAGCAGTGACCCCGCCCGGGGCTACACCTTC.

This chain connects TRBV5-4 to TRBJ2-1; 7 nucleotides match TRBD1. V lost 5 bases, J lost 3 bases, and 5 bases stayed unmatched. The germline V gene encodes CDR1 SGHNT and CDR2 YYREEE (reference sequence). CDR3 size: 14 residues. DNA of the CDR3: TGTGCCAGCAGACAGGGACAGAGCTACAATGAGCAGTTCTTC. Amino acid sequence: CASRQGQSYNEQFF.

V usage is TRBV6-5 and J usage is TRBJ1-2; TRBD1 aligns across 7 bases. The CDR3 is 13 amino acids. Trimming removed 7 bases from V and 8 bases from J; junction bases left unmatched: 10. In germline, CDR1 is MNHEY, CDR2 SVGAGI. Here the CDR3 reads CASTPGQRQGYTF. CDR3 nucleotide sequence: TGTGCCAGCACCCCGGGACAGCGACAGGGCTACACCTTC.

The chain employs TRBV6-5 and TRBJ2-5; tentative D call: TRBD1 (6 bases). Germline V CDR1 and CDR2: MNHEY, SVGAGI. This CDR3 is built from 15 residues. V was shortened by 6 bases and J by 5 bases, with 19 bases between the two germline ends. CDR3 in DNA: TGTGCCAGCAGCCCCCCCCAGGGGCTCTCGGAGACCCAGTACTTC. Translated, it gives CASSPPQGLSETQYF.

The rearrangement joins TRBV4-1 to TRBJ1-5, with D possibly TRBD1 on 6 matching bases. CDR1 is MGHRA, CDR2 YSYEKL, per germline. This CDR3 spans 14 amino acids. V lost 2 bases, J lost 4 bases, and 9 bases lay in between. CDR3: CASSQWQGNQPQHF. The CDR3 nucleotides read TGCGCCAGCAGCCAATGGCAGGGGAATCAGCCCCAGCATTTT.

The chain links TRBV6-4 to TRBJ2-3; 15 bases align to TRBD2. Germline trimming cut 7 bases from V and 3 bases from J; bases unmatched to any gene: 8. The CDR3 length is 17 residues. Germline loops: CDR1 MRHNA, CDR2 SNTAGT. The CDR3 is CASTPRTSGGATDTQYF. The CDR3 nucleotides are TGTGCCAGCACCCCTAGGACTAGCGGGGGGGCAACAGATACGCAGTATTTT.

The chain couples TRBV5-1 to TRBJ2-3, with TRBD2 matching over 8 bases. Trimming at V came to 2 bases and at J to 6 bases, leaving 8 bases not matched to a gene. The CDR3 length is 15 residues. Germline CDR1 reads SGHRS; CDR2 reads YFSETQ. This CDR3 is CASSLEAGAGDTQYF. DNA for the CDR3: TGCGCCAGCAGCTTAGAAGCGGGGGCTGGGGATACGCAGTATTTT. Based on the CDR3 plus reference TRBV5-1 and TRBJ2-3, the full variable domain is KAGVTQTPRYLIKTRGQQVTLSCSPISGHRSVSWYQQTPGQGLQFLFEYFSETQRNKGNFPGRFSGRQFSNSRSEMNVSTLELGDSALYLCASSLEAGAGDTQYFGPGTRLTVL.

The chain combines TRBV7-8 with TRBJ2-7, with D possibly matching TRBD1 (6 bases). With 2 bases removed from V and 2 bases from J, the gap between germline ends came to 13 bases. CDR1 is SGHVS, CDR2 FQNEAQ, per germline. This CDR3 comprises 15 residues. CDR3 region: CASSLNQGNPYEQYF. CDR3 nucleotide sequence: TGTGCCAGCAGCTTAAATCAGGGGAACCCCTACGAGCAGTACTTC.

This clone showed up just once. The CDR3 nucleotides read TGTGCCAGCAGGACTAGCGGGGACTCCTACAATGAGCAGTTCTTC. Amino acids: CASRTSGDSYNEQFF. The V and J genes are TRBV7-9 and TRBJ2-1; 11 bases align to TRBD2. The CDR3 loop spans 15 amino acids. V shed 6 bases, J shed 0 bases, and the junction held 1 base outside the gene matches. Germline lookup yields CDR1 SEHNR and CDR2 FQNEAQ (reference sequence).

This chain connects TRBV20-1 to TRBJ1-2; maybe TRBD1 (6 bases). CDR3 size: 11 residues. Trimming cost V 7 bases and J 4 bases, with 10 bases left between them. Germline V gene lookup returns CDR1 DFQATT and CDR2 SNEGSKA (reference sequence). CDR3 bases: TGCAGTGTTACAGGGCCCTATGGCTACACCTTC. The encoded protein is CSVTGPYGYTF.

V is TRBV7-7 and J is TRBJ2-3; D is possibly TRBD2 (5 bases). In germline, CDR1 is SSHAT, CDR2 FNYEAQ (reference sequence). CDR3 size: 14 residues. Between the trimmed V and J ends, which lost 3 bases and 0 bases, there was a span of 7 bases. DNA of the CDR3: TGTGCCAGCAGCTTTAGCGAGAGCACAGATACGCAGTATTTT. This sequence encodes CASSFSESTDTQYF. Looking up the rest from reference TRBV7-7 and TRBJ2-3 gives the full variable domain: GAGVSQSPRYKVTKRGQDVTLRCDPISSHATLYWYQQALGQGPEFLTYFNYEAQPDKSGLPSDRFSAERPEGSISTLTIQRTEQRDSAMYRCASSFSESTDTQYFGPGTRLTVL.

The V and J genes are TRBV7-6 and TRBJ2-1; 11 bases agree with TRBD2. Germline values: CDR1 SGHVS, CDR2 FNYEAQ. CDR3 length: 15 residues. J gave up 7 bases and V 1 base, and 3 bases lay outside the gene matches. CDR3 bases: TGTGCCAGCAGCTTAGAGTCTAGCGGGGGGAATGAGCAGTTCTTC. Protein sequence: CASSLESSGGNEQFF.

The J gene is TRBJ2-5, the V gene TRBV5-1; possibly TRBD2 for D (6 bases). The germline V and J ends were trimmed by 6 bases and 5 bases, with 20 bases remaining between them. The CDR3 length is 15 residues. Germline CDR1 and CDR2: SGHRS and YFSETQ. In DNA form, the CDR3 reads TGCGCCAGCACAACAAGAGGGGTGGCGGGGGAGACCCAGTACTTC. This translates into CASTTRGVAGETQYF.

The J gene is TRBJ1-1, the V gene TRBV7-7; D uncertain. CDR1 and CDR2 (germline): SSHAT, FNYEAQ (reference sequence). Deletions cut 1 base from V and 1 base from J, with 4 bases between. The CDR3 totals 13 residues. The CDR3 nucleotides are TGTGCCAGCAGCTTAGATCAGAACACTGAAGCTTTCTTT. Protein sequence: CASSLDQNTEAFF.

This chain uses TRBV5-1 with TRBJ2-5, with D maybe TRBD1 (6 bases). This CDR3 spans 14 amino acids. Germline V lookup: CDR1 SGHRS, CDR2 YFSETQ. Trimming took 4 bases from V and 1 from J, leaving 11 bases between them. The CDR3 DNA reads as TGCGCCAGCAGCGAGAAAGGGGGCCAAGAGACCCAGTACTTC. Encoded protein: CASSEKGGQETQYF.

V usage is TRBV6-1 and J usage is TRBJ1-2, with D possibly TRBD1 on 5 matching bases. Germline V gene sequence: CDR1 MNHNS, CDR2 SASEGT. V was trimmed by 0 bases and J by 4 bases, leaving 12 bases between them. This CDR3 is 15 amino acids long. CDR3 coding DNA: TGTGCCAGCAGTGAAGCGGTCGGACACCGCTATGGCTACACCTTC. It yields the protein CASSEAVGHRYGYTF.

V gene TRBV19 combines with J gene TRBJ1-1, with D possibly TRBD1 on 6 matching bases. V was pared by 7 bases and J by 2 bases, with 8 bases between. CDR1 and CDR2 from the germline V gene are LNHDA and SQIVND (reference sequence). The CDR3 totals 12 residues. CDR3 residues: CASMGANTEAFF. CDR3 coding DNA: TGTGCCAGTATGGGGGCAAACACTGAAGCTTTCTTT.